This T cell receptor beta chain was sequenced in a study of siplizumab effects on memory and regulatory T cells. Study-wide results and caveats: Only a minor fraction of alloreactive clones mapped to unstimulated subsets.

Each sample had roughly 10^5 TCR templates assayed. The table came from immunoSEQ multiplex PCR; TCRdb's copy has only in-frame clones and leaves some out. The sample lists some 97,000 clones, 90% to 95% occurring once. The germline gives CDR1 LNHNV, CDR2 YYDKDF (reference sequence). J lost 8 bases, V lost 9 bases, and 18 bases had no gene match. The length of the CDR3 is 16 residues. As regards this clone: What it binds is unknown.

This chain joins TRBV15 and TRBJ2-1; 8 bases fit TRBD2. The sequence was collected from a human donor in good health. The sequencing input was Tregs sorted from blood. CDR3 residues: CATHNGGGTPWDEQFF. CDR3 nucleotides: TGTGCCACGCACAACGGGGGGGGTACGCCCTGGGATGAGCAGTTCTTC.